A selection of T cell receptor beta chains follows, all from one sample in a study of cytomegalovirus exposure and HLA in healthy donors. TCRdb's table, derived via immunoSEQ multiplex PCR, lists solely in-frame clones and lacks some. In the table there are approximately 86,000 clones, around 85% of which are singletons. The sample comprised PBMCs. The receptors come from a man in his forties in good health and CMV-seropositive. The CDR3 runs from the conserved cysteine through the conserved F or W.

J gene: TRBJ2-3; V gene: TRBV5-1; CDR3 protein: CASSLAADTQYF
J gene: NA; V gene: TRBV5-6; CDR3 protein: CASSFWDRVSYEQYF
J gene: TRBJ2-7; V gene: TRBV28; CDR3 protein: CASSSPGGHLPYEQYF
J gene: TRBJ2-6; V gene: TRBV28; CDR3 protein: CASSSGAAGANVLTF
J gene: TRBJ2-1; V gene: TRBV29-1; CDR3 protein: CSVVPQAEQFF
J gene: TRBJ2-6; V gene: TRBV30; CDR3 protein: CAWSVIQAGANVLTF
J gene: TRBJ2-7; V gene: TRBV5-1; CDR3 protein: CASSTTAYEQYF
J gene: TRBJ2-3; V gene: TRBV4-1; CDR3 protein: CASSQVGKGTDTQYF
J gene: TRBJ2-1; V gene: TRBV6-5; CDR3 protein: CASSYRGSSSVHEQFF
J gene: TRBJ2-1; V gene: TRBV5-1; CDR3 protein: CASSPFDRADANEQFF